The clone carrying this T cell receptor (beta chain) was counted a few times. Its antigen is still unknown. The data were obtained in a study of early T cells in non-severe SARS-CoV-2 infection. On the study more broadly: With bulk RNA from unsorted whole blood as input, sequencing yielded unpaired chains.

Individual cDNA molecules were tagged with unique molecular identifiers. TCRdb processed the 5' RACE reads anew with MiXCR; each CDR3 protein has one entry. The sample records more than 60,000 distinct CDR3 sequences, approximately 12% being singletons. Germline-derived CDR1 and CDR2 are SNHLY and FYNNEI. Trimming cost V 4 bases and J 1 base, with 8 bases left between them. This CDR3 contains 15 residues. Study results and limitations: Anti-spike CD8 responses were favored in VDJdb matching, and private and CD4 specificities were missed.

This TCR derives from an adult who was a healthcare worker with PCR-confirmed SARS-CoV-2 infection or an uninfected control (not recorded which). The donor label of this sample is uncertain. V gene TRBV2 combines with J gene TRBJ2-6; D remains unclear. Sequences were derived from whole blood, sampled at baseline. CDR3 loop: CASSVTASGANVLTF. The DNA for the CDR3 is TGTGCCAGCAGTGTAACAGCTTCTGGGGCCAACGTCCTGACTTTC.